Below are 10 T cell receptor beta chains sequenced from a single sample in a study of EBV T-cell therapy then PD-1 blockade in nasopharyngeal carcinoma. The treatment denotes: AdE1-LMPpoly-expanded autologous EBV-specific T-cell therapy followed by anti-PD-1 nivolumab. Their antigens are not known. Using immunoSEQ multiplex PCR, the repertoire was profiled, and TCRdb retains in-frame clones only, with some absent. Of about 24,000 clones listed, 84% are singletons. Sequencing was performed on CD8+ T cells from blood, taken at approximately day 61 from a patient whose treatment included autologous EBV-specific T cells and nivolumab. All receptors come from a man aged 35 to 55 with nasopharyngeal carcinoma.

The chain links TRBV4-1 to TRBJ2-1; D unresolved. This CDR3 is built from 18 residues. The V gene lost 4 bases and the J gene lost 0 bases, with 19 bases spanning the gap. The germline CDR1 and CDR2 sequences are MGHRA and YSYEKL. The CDR3 sequence: CASSPLGRARSSYNEQFF. The CDR3 coding sequence is TGCGCCAGCAGCCCCCTGGGAAGGGCTCGGAGCTCCTACAATGAGCAGTTCTTC.

V and J are TRBV7-8 and TRBJ2-5; D gene uncertain. Trimming cost V 3 bases and J 0 bases, with 5 bases left between them. The germline V gene has CDR1 SGHVS and CDR2 FQNEAQ. The length of the CDR3 is 13 residues. The CDR3 DNA is TGTGCCAGCAGCTTGGAGAACCAAGAGACCCAGTACTTC. This gives the protein CASSLENQETQYF.

A note on this clone: The identical CDR3 is also encoded by other nucleotide sequences in the sample. This chain uses TRBV6-5 with TRBJ1-1; TRBD1 might be the D (5 bases). The CDR3 covers 13 residues. Germline V gene sequence: CDR1 MNHEY, CDR2 SVGAGI. The V end was cut by 2 bases, the J end by 1 base, with 5 bases between. CDR3 DNA: TGTGCCAGCAGTTACGGGGGGAACACTGAAGCTTTCTTT. Translation: CASSYGGNTEAFF.

The chain uses TRBV5-6 and TRBJ2-2; D is possibly TRBD1 (5 bases). Germline V CDR1 and CDR2: SGHDT, YYEEEE. Trimming pared 4 bases from V and 4 bases from J, leaving 8 bases between. The CDR3 spans 13 residues. The CDR3 spells CASSQGVTGELFF. DNA of the CDR3: TGTGCCAGCAGCCAAGGGGTCACCGGGGAGCTGTTTTTT.

The chain couples TRBV15 to TRBJ1-5; weak D call: TRBD1 (5 bases). The V end was cut by 3 bases, the J end by 0 bases, with 9 bases between. Germline CDR1 and CDR2: LNHNV and YYDKDF (reference sequence). The CDR3 covers 15 residues. CDR3 in amino acids: CATSSRGYSNQPQHF. The CDR3 nucleotides read TGTGCCACCAGCAGCCGGGGGTATAGCAATCAGCCCCAGCATTTT.

The chain employs TRBV2 and TRBJ1-2, with D tentatively TRBD1 (6 bases). The V gene lost 5 bases and the J gene lost 0 bases, with 10 bases spanning the gap. The CDR3 runs 14 residues. Per germline, CDR1 SNHLY and CDR2 FYNNEI. The CDR3 spells CASSQGFPNYGYTF. In nucleotides, the CDR3 is TGTGCCAGCAGTCAGGGGTTCCCTAACTATGGCTACACCTTC. The full variable domain, in which reference TRBV2 and TRBJ1-2 provide the parts outside the CDR3, is EPEVTQTPSHQVTQMGQEVILRCVPISNHLYFYWYRQILGQKVEFLVSFYNNEISEKSEIFDDQFSVERPDGSNFTLKIRSTKLEDSAMYFCASSQGFPNYGYTFGSGTRLTVV.

V is TRBV25-1 and J is TRBJ1-1; maybe TRBD1 (5 bases). The V gene's germline CDR1 is MGHDK and CDR2 SYGVNS. V was shortened by 5 bases and J by 10 bases, with 17 bases between the two germline ends. CDR3 size: 13 residues. The CDR3 bases are TGTGCCAGCAGTCGGGGAGGCGGGGCAGGAGCTTTCTTT. It translates to CASSRGGGAGAFF. The variable domain in full, completed from reference TRBV25-1 and TRBJ1-1, reads EADIYQTPRYLVIGTGKKITLECSQTMGHDKMYWYQQDPGMELHLIHYSYGVNSTEKGDLSSESTVSRIRTEHFPLTLESARPSHTSQYLCASSRGGGAGAFFGQGTRLTVV.

V is TRBV9 and J is TRBJ1-2; TRBD1 agrees at 8 bases. Trimming cost V 4 bases and J 4 bases; bases outside gene matches: 9. In germline, CDR1 is SGDLS, CDR2 YYNGEE. The CDR3 consists of 15 residues. The CDR3 here is CASSSQGAGAYGYTF. CDR3 DNA: TGTGCCAGCAGCTCCCAGGGGGCAGGGGCCTATGGCTACACCTTC.

This sequence joins TRBV7-6 and TRBJ2-3, with D hard to call. This CDR3 comprises 16 residues. Germline V lookup: CDR1 SGHVS, CDR2 FNYEAQ. V lost 8 bases, J lost 0 bases, and 18 bases lay in between. CDR3 in DNA: TGTGCCAGCGCCGAAGAAGGACCGTCGAGCACAGATACGCAGTATTTT. Its protein is CASAEEGPSSTDTQYF.

This sequence joins TRBV4-1 and TRBJ1-1; D possibly corresponds to TRBD1 (6 bases). The V and J ends lost 0 bases and 4 bases respectively, with 12 bases between them. This CDR3 is 15 amino acids long. Germline V gene lookup returns CDR1 MGHRA and CDR2 YSYEKL. The CDR3 sequence is CASSQDSGAVTEAFF. The DNA for the CDR3 is TGCGCCAGCAGCCAAGATTCAGGGGCAGTCACTGAAGCTTTCTTT.